The 26 T cell receptor beta chains presented below share a single source sample, sequenced in a study of naive and memory T cell subsets. The beta constant-region primer was an equimolar mix of two oligonucleotides covering TRBC1 and TRBC2. TCRdb re-called the UMI-ligation and nested PCR reads through MiXCR, storing one row per CDR3 protein. Of about 21,000 distinct CDR3 sequences listed, about 11% are singletons. Sequenced material: central memory CD8+ T cells from blood. Receptors were obtained from a human donor in good health.

Ten or more counts support this clonotype. CDR3 protein: CASSESEDSPNEQFF. The DNA of the CDR3 is TGTGCCAGCAGTGAATCGGAGGACAGTCCCAATGAGCAGTTCTTC. This sequence joins TRBV6-1 and TRBJ2-1; D is possibly TRBD1 (6 bases). The CDR3 runs 15 residues. Looked up from germline, CDR1 is MNHNS and CDR2 is SASEGT. Trimming pared 2 bases from V and 6 bases from J, leaving 14 bases between.

The chain employs TRBV20-1 and TRBJ2-5; weak D call: TRBD1 (6 bases). V was clipped by 6 bases and J by 5 bases, with 22 bases between them. This CDR3 has 15 amino acids. CDR1 DFQATT and CDR2 SNEGSKA come from the germline V gene (reference sequence). CDR3 sequence: CSADHHDRRWETQYF. The CDR3 DNA reads TGCAGTGCAGACCACCACGACAGGAGGTGGGAGACCCAGTACTTC.

Only a few counts were recorded for this clonotype. This rearrangement joins TRBV6-1 to TRBJ1-5; D is uncertain. CDR3 size: 15 residues. The V end lost 5 bases, the J end lost 7 bases, and 18 bases lay between the germline ends. Germline CDR1 is MNHNS and CDR2 is SASEGT. Written as DNA, the CDR3 is TGTGCCAGCAGTTTCCGGACTGCCGATGGGCAGCCCCAGCATTTT. It encodes CASSFRTADGQPQHF.

The CDR3 DNA is TGCGCCAGCCGTGAAACAGATACGCAGTATTTT. Protein sequence: CASRETDTQYF. The V gene is TRBV5-1, the J gene TRBJ2-3; D unclear. Trimming cost V 7 bases and J 3 bases, with 6 bases left between them. CDR3 length equals 11 residues. Germline CDR1 reads SGHRS; CDR2 reads YFSETQ.

The rearrangement links TRBV7-9 to TRBJ2-4; 12 bases fit TRBD1. There are 15 residues in the CDR3. V dropped 8 bases and J dropped 9; count of bases not matched to a gene: 11. In germline, CDR1 is SEHNR, CDR2 FQNEAQ (reference sequence). CDR3 sequence: CASARGDRGLFIQYF. DNA for the CDR3: TGTGCCAGCGCTCGCGGGGACAGGGGGCTGTTCATTCAGTACTTC.

This clonotype was observed a few times. The chain joins TRBV4-1 to TRBJ2-7, with 9 positions matching TRBD2. The CDR3 is 18 residues long. Germline values: CDR1 MGHRA, CDR2 YSYEKL. J was trimmed by 0 bases and V by 4 bases; bases with no gene match: 13. The chain's CDR3 is CASSLMVSGSANSYEQYF. CDR3 DNA: TGCGCCAGCAGCCTTATGGTTAGCGGGAGCGCCAACTCCTACGAGCAGTACTTC.

In this sample, this clonotype turned up many times. The chain is built from TRBV27 and TRBJ2-1; 8 bases are a match to TRBD2. Germline V CDR1 and CDR2: MNHEY, SMNVEV (reference sequence). V shed 5 bases, J shed 7 bases, and the junction held 7 bases outside the gene matches. The CDR3 loop spans 14 amino acids. The CDR3 sequence is CASSEGLEGNEQFF. The CDR3 DNA reads TGTGCCAGCAGTGAGGGACTAGAAGGTAATGAGCAGTTCTTC.

The gene calls are TRBV7-2 and TRBJ2-3; tentatively, D is TRBD1 (5 bases). The CDR3 is made up of 15 amino acids. V lost 5 bases and J 5 bases, leaving 17 bases between the germline ends. CDR1 and CDR2 (germline): SGHTA, FQGNSA. The DNA of the CDR3 is TGTGCCAGCAGCCAAACCACAGGTGTCATAGATACGCAGTATTTT. This encodes CASSQTTGVIDTQYF.

The chain recombines TRBV7-8 with TRBJ2-7; 10 bases are a match to TRBD1. This CDR3 has 15 residues. Germline loops: CDR1 SGHVS, CDR2 FQNEAQ. The CDR3 protein is CERRFRTGGSYEQYF. Here the CDR3 DNA reads TGTGAAAGAAGATTTCGGACAGGGGGCTCCTACGAGCAGTACTTC.

This clonotype was seen a handful of times. The genes are TRBV27 and TRBJ2-3; D might be TRBD2 (5 bases). Looked up from germline, CDR1 is MNHEY and CDR2 is SMNVEV (reference sequence). This CDR3 comprises 13 residues. With 3 bases removed from V and 7 bases from J, the gap between germline ends came to 11 bases. The CDR3 protein is CASSFGGQNTQYF. The CDR3 DNA is TGTGCCAGCAGTTTCGGCGGGCAAAATACGCAGTATTTT.

This clonotype has at least ten counts. Written as DNA, the CDR3 is TGTGCCAGCACCATTGGGGGGAATCAGCCCCAGCATTTT. It codes for CASTIGGNQPQHF. V usage is TRBV7-9 and J usage is TRBJ1-5; TRBD1 might be the D (5 bases). V lost 7 bases to trimming and J lost 4 bases, with 11 bases between them. This CDR3 spans 13 amino acids. CDR1 SEHNR and CDR2 FQNEAQ come from the germline V gene (reference sequence).

This clonotype occurred many times. Germline is not matched at one junction end, which may reflect a read error. This chain connects TRBV6-1 to TRBJ2-5; weak D call: TRBD1 (6 bases). CDR3 size: 15 residues. Germline lookup yields CDR1 MNHNS and CDR2 SASEGT. Here the CDR3 DNA reads TGTGCCAGCAATGAATTCAGGGGTCGAGGAGAGACCCAGTACTTC. This codes for CASNEFRGRGETQYF.

At least ten counts were recorded for this clonotype. The genes are TRBV2 and TRBJ2-7; possibly TRBD2 for D (6 bases). The CDR3 spans 11 residues. V was shortened by 7 bases and J by 4 bases, with 8 bases between the two germline ends. Germline CDR1 SNHLY, CDR2 FYNNEI. The CDR3: CASMAGYEQYF. The CDR3 DNA reads TGTGCCAGCATGGCGGGGTACGAGCAGTACTTC.

In its sample, this clonotype was seen a few times. The J gene is TRBJ2-2, the V gene TRBV6-6, with TRBD1 identical over 9 bases. CDR3 length: 15 amino acids. Germline V lookup: CDR1 MNHNY, CDR2 SVGAGI (reference sequence). Trimming at V came to 4 bases and at J to 0 bases, leaving 0 bases not matched to a gene. The CDR3 sequence: CASSWDRANTGELFF. The CDR3 region has the DNA TGTGCCAGCAGTTGGGACAGGGCGAACACCGGGGAGCTGTTTTTT.

Concerning this clonotype itself: This could be a read error, since a much larger clone is one nucleotide away. This chain connects TRBV30 to TRBJ1-5; D not certain. The V gene's germline CDR1 is GTSNPN and CDR2 SVGIG (reference sequence). The CDR3 length is 14 residues. Trimming removed 8 bases from V and 3 bases from J, with 17 bases in between. The CDR3 reads CAREPPGDNQPQHF. The CDR3 coding sequence is TGTGCCAGGGAGCCCCCCGGAGACAATCAGCCCCAGCATTTT. The full variable domain, completed using reference TRBV30 and TRBJ1-5, is SQTIHQWPATLVQPVGSPLSLECTVEGTSNPNLYWYRQAAGRGLQLLFYSVGIGQISSEVPQNLSASRPQDRQFILSSKKLLLSDSGFYLCAREPPGDNQPQHFGDGTRLSIL.

This clonotype counts as large. V is TRBV20-1 and J is TRBJ1-4; D ambiguous. Germline lookup yields CDR1 DFQATT and CDR2 SNEGSKA (reference sequence). The CDR3 has 13 residues. The V and J ends lost 0 bases and 1 base respectively, with 3 bases between them. CDR3 DNA sequence: TGCAGTGCTAGAGATATAACTAATGAAAAACTGTTTTTT. As protein: CSARDITNEKLFF.

This clonotype was seen ten or more times. This rearrangement joins TRBV29-1 to TRBJ1-1, with a possible D match to TRBD1 (5 bases). Germline lookup yields CDR1 SQVTM and CDR2 ANQGSEA. Trimming left V 4 bases short and J 5 bases short, with 14 bases between. There are 13 residues in the CDR3. Written as DNA, the CDR3 is TGCAGCGTTGTGGGACTCCAGAGGACTGAAGCTTTCTTT. It codes for CSVVGLQRTEAFF.

CDR3 in DNA: TGTGCGAGCCGCACAGGGGGCTACGAGCAGTACTTC. Translating it yields CASRTGGYEQYF. This rearrangement joins TRBV27 to TRBJ2-7; TRBD1 matches 8 bases. Germline V gene data show CDR1 as MNHEY and CDR2 as SMNVEV (reference sequence). The CDR3 length is 12 residues.

This clonotype occurred many times. V is TRBV7-8 and J is TRBJ2-7, with no clear D. Trimming shortened V by 0 bases and J by 4 bases, and 4 bases separated the two germline ends. The CDR3 totals 12 residues. Germline CDR1 SGHVS, CDR2 FQNEAQ. CDR3 in DNA: TGTGCCAGCAGCTTAGCGCGATACGAGCAGTACTTC. It translates to CASSLARYEQYF.

In its sample, this clonotype was seen a few times. The V gene is TRBV29-1, the J gene TRBJ2-7; D perhaps matches TRBD2 (7 bases). CDR3 length: 13 residues. Trimming removed 6 bases from V and 2 bases from J, with 14 bases in between. CDR1 is SQVTM, CDR2 ANQGSEA, per germline. The CDR3 sequence: CSVGGGPPYEQYF. CDR3 DNA sequence: TGCAGCGTGGGGGGGGGGCCCCCCTACGAGCAGTACTTC.

The sample holds many counts of this clonotype. The chain uses TRBV24-1 and TRBJ2-1; D gene uncertain. The CDR3 sequence is 17 residues long. V was trimmed by 4 bases and J by 3 bases, leaving 18 bases between them. The germline gives CDR1 KGHDR, CDR2 SFDVKD. The CDR3 DNA reads TGTGCCACCAGTGACAGCCAGACCCTGGATGGCTACAATGAGCAGTTCTTC. It is translated as CATSDSQTLDGYNEQFF.

There are a few counts of this clonotype. This sequence joins TRBV24-1 and TRBJ1-1; 8 bases match TRBD1. The CDR3 totals 13 residues. J gave up 4 bases and V 7 bases, and 4 bases lay outside the gene matches. The germline V gene encodes CDR1 KGHDR and CDR2 SFDVKD. CDR3 loop: CATSLTGGTEAFF. The DNA for the CDR3 is TGTGCCACCAGCCTTACAGGGGGCACTGAAGCTTTCTTT.

By share, this clonotype counts as medium-sized. The chain employs TRBV13 and TRBJ2-1; tentative D call: TRBD1 (5 bases). Looked up from germline, CDR1 is PRHDT and CDR2 is FYEKMQ (reference sequence). Trimming removed 4 bases from V and 1 base from J, with 11 bases in between. This CDR3 region has 15 residues. The CDR3 nucleotides read TGTGCCAGCAGCTCTAGACAGAGGTCCTACAATGAGCAGTTCTTC. Its translation: CASSSRQRSYNEQFF.

This clonotype showed up just a few times. The CDR3 region is CASSMVGEKLFF. For the CDR3, the DNA is TGTGCCAGCAGCATGGTGGGTGAAAAACTGTTTTTT. The rearrangement links TRBV5-6 to TRBJ1-4; D is unclear. Trimming removed 4 bases at V and 7 bases at J, with 8 bases between. The V gene's germline CDR1 is SGHDT and CDR2 YYEEEE. This CDR3 contains 12 residues.

The chain uses TRBV7-2 and TRBJ2-7; D is ambiguous. The CDR3 covers 15 residues. Trimming removed 2 bases from V and 3 bases from J, with 14 bases in between. Germline-derived CDR1 and CDR2 are SGHTA and FQGNSA. This CDR3 reads CASSLCVAWDYEQYF. Written as DNA, the CDR3 is TGTGCCAGCAGCTTATGTGTGGCGTGGGACTACGAGCAGTACTTC.

The chain has TRBV20-1 and TRBJ1-4, with a possible D match to TRBD1 (5 bases). The V gene's germline CDR1 is DFQATT and CDR2 SNEGSKA (reference sequence). The CDR3 is made up of 15 amino acids. V lost 0 bases to trimming and J lost 7 bases, with 15 bases between them. The CDR3 nucleotides read TGCAGTGCTAGAGACCCCACCCAGGGCGGTGAAAAACTGTTTTTT. Translating it yields CSARDPTQGGEKLFF.